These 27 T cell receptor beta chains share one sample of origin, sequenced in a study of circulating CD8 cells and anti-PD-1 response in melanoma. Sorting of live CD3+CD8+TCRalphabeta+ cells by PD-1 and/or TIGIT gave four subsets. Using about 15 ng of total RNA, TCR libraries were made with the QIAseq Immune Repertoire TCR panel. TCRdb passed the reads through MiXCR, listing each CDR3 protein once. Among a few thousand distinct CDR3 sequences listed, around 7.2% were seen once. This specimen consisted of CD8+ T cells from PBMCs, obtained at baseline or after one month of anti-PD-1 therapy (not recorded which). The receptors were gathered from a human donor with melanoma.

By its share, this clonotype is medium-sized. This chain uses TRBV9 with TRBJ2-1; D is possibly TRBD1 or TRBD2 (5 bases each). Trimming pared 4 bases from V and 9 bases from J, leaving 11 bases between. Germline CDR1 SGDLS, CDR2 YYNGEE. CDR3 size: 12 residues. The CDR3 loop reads CASSPPGLEQFF. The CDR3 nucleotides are TGTGCCAGCAGCCCCCCGGGGCTTGAGCAGTTCTTC.

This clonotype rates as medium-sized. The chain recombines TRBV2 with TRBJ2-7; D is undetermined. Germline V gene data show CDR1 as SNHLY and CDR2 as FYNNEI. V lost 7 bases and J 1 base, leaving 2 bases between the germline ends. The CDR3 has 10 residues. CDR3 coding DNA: TGTGCCAGCAAGTCCTACGAGCAGTACTTC. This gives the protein CASKSYEQYF.

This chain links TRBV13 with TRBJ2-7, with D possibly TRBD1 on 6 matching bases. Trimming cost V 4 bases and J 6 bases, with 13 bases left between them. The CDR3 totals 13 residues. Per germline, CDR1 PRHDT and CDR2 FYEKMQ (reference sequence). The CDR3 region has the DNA TGTGCCAGCAGCTCAGAAGGGGGTAGCGAGCAGTACTTC. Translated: CASSSEGGSEQYF.

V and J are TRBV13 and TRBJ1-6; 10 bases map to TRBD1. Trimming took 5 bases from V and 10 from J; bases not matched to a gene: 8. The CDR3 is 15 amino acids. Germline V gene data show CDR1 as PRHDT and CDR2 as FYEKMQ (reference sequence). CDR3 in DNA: TGTGCCAGCAGCCAAGGACAGGGGGGAAAATCACCCCTCCACTTT. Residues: CASSQGQGGKSPLHF.

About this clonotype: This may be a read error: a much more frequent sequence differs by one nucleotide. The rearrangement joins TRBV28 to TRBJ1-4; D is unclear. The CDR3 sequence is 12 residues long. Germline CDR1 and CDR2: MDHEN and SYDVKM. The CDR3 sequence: CASTWANGKLFF. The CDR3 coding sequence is TGTGCCAGCACCTGGGCTAATGGAAAACTGTTTTTT. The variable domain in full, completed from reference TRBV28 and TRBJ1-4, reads DVKVTQSSRYLVKRTGEKVFLECVQDMDHENMFWYRQDPGLGLRLIYFSYDVKMKEKGDIPEGYSVSREKKERFSLILESASTNQTSMYLCASTWANGKLFFGSGTQLSVL.

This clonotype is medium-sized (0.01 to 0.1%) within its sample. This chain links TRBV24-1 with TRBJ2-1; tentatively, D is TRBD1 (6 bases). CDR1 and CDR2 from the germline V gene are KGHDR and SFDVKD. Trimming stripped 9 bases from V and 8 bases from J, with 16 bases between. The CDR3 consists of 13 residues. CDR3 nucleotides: TGTGCCACCCGCTTTACAGGGCGGGATGAGCAGTTCTTC. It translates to CATRFTGRDEQFF.

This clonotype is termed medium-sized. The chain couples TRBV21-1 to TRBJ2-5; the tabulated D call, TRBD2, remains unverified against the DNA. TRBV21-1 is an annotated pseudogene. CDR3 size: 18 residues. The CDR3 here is CASSKAPTGGTFGETQYF. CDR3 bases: TGTGCCAGCAGCAAAGCGCCCACGGGGGGGACCTTTGGGGAGACCCAGTACTTC.

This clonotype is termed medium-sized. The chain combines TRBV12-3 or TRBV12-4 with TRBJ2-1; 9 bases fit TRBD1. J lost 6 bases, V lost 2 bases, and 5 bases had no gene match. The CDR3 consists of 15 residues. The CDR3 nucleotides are TGTGCCAGCAGTTTAACAGGGGGCTCCGTCAATGAGCAGTTCTTC. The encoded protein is CASSLTGGSVNEQFF.

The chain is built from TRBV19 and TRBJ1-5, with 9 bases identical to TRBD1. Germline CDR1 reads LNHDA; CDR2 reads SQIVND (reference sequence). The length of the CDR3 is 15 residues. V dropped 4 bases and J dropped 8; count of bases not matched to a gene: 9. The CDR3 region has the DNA TGTGCCAGTAGTAACCGGGACAGGGAAATTGAGCCCCAGCATTTT. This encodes CASSNRDREIEPQHF.

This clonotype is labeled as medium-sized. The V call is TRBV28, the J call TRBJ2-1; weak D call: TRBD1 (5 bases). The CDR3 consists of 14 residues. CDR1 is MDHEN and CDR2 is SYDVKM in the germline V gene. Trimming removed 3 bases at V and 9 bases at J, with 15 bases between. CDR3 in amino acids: CASSLTARGSEQFF. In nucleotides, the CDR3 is TGTGCCAGCAGTTTGACAGCGCGTGGAAGTGAGCAGTTCTTC. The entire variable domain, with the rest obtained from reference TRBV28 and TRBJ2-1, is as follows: DVKVTQSSRYLVKRTGEKVFLECVQDMDHENMFWYRQDPGLGLRLIYFSYDVKMKEKGDIPEGYSVSREKKERFSLILESASTNQTSMYLCASSLTARGSEQFFGPGTRLTVL.

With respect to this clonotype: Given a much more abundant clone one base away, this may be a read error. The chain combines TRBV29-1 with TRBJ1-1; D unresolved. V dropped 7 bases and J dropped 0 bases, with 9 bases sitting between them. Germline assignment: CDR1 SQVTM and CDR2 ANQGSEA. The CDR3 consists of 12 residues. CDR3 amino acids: CSAGRLNTEAFF. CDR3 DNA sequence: TGCAGCGCTGGGCGACTGAACACTGAAGCTTTCTTT. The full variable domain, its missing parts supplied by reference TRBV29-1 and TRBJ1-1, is SAVISQKPSRDICQRGTSLTIQCQVDSQVTMMFWYRQQPGQSLTLIATANQGSEATYESGFVIDKFPISRPNLTFSTLTVSNMSPEDSSIYLCSAGRLNTEAFFGQGTRLTVV.

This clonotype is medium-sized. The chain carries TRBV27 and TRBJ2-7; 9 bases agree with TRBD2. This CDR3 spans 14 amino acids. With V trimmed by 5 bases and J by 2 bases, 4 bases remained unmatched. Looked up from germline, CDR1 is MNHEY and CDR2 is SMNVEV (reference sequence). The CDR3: CASSIGGGAYEQYF. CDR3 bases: TGTGCCAGCAGTATTGGCGGGGGGGCCTACGAGCAGTACTTC.

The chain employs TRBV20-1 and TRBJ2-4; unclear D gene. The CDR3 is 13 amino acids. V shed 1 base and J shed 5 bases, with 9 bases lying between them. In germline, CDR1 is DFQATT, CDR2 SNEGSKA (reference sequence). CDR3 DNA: TGCAGTGCTAGAGCCCCGACCGAAAACATTCAGTACTTC. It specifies CSARAPTENIQYF.

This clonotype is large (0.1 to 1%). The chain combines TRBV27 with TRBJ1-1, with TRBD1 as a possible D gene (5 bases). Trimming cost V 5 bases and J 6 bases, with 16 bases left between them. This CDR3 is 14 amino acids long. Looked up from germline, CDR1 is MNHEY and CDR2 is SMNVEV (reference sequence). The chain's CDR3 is CASSVNTGSPEAFF. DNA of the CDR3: TGTGCCAGCAGTGTAAATACAGGTTCCCCTGAAGCTTTCTTT.

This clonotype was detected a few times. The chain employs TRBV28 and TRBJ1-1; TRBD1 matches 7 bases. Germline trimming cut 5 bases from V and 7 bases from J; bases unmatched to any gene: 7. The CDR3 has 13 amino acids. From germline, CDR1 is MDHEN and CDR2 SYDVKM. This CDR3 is CASSIRTGVEAFF. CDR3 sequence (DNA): TGTGCCAGCAGTATCAGGACAGGAGTTGAAGCTTTCTTT.

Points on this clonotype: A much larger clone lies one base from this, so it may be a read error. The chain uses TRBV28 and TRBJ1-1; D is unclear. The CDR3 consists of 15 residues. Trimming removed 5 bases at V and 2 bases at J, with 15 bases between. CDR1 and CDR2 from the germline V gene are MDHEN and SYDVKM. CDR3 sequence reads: CASSPTASGNTEAFF. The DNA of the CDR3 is TGTGCCAGCAGTCCAACTGCGTCGGGTAACACTGAAGCTTTCTTT.

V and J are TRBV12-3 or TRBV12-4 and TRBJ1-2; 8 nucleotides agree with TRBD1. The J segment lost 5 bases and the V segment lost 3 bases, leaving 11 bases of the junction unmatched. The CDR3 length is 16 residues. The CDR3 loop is CASSLGSPGGEYGYTF. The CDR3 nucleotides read TGTGCCAGCAGTTTGGGATCTCCAGGGGGCGAGTATGGCTACACCTTC.

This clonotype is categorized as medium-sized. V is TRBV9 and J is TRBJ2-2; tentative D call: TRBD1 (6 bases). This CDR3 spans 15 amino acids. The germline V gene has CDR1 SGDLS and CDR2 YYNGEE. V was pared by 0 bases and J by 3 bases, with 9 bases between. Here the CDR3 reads CASSVVQGDTGELFF. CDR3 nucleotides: TGTGCCAGCAGCGTAGTACAGGGTGACACCGGGGAGCTGTTTTTT.

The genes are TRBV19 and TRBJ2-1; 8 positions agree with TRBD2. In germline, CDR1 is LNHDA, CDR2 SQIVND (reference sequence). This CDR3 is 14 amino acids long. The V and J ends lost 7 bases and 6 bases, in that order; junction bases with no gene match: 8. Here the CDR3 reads CASIAGTRLNEQFF. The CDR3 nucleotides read TGTGCCAGTATCGCCGGGACTAGGCTCAATGAGCAGTTCTTC.

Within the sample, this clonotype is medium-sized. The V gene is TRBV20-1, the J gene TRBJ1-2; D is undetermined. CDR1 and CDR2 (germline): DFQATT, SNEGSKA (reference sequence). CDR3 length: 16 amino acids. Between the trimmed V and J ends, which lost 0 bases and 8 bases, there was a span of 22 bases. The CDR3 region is CSARETGRAAAEGYTF. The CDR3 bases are TGCAGTGCTAGAGAGACGGGTCGTGCAGCCGCCGAAGGCTACACCTTC.

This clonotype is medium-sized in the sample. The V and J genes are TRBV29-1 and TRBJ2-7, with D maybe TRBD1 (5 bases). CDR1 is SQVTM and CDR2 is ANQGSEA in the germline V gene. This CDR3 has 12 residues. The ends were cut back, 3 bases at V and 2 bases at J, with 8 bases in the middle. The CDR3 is CSVEGPAYEQYF. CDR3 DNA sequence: TGCAGCGTTGAGGGGCCCGCCTACGAGCAGTACTTC.

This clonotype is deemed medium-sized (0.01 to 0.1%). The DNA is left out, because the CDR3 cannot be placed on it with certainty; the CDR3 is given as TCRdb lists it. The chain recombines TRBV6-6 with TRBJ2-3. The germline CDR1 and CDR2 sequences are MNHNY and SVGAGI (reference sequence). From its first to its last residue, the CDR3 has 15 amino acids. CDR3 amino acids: CASSTSTASTDTQYF.

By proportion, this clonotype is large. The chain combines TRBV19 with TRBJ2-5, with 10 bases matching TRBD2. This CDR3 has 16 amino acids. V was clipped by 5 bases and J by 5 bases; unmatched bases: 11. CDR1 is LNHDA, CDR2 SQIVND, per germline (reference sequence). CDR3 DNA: TGTGCCAGTAGTGGACCCCTAGCGGGAGTTTTGGAGACCCAGTACTTC. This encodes CASSGPLAGVLETQYF. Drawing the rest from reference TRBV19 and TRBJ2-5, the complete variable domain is DGGITQSPKYLFRKEGQNVTLSCEQNLNHDAMYWYRQDPGQGLRLIYYSQIVNDFQKGDIAEGYSVSREKKESFPLTVTSAQKNPTAFYLCASSGPLAGVLETQYFGPGTRLLVL.

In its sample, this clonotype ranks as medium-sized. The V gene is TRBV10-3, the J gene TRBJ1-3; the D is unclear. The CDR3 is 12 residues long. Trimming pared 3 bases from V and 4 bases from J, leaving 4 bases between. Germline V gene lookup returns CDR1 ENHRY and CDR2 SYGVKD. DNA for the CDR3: TGTGCCATCAGTGAAGACGGAAACACCATATATTTT. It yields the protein CAISEDGNTIYF.

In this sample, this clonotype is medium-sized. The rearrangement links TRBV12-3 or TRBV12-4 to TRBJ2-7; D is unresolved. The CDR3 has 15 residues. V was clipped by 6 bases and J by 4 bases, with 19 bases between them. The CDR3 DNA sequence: TGTGCCAGCAGACTTACTCCAGCCCCATTATACGAGCAGTACTTC. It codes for CASRLTPAPLYEQYF.

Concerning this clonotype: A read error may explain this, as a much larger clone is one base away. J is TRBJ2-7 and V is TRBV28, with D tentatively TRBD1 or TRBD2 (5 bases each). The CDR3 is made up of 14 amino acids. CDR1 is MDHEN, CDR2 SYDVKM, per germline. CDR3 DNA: TGTGCCAGCAGTCCCCCCGGGACCAGCTACGGGCAGTACTTC. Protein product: CASSPPGTSYGQYF.

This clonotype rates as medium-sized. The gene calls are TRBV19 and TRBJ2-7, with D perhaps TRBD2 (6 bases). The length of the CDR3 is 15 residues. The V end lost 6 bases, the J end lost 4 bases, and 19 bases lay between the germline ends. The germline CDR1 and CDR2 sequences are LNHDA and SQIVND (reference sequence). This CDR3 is CASSETGGSRYEQYF. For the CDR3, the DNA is TGTGCCAGTAGCGAAACCGGGGGTAGCCGGTACGAGCAGTACTTC.